The clone carrying this T cell receptor (beta chain) was observed a few times. Its antigen is currently unknown. This sample is drawn from a study of T-cell memory formation after mild COVID-19. Study information: Clustering of TCRs was largely donor specific. Study-level results: CD4+ bias marked clones expanding day 15 to 37, unlike balanced contracting clones. Memory from before infection featured some responding clones, which suggests cross-reactive memory joined.

It was 5'RACE with constant-segment primers that produced the TCR alpha and TCR beta cDNA libraries, which carried sample barcodes and UMIs. TCRdb reprocessed the 5' RACE reads with MiXCR, giving one entry per CDR3 protein. The table lists over 70,000 distinct CDR3 sequences, about 13% of them singletons, with roughly a quarter in the top ten. V shed 0 bases and J shed 7 bases, with 17 bases lying between them. Germline V CDR1 and CDR2: SGHKS, YYEKEE (reference sequence). The CDR3 is made up of 16 amino acids. This chain links TRBV5-5 with TRBJ2-1; tentatively, D is TRBD2 (5 bases). The source of this sequence is an adult woman who had mild COVID-19 (a few samples of this study predate the infection). Cell type and time point are not known. The sample consisted of PBMCs or a T cell subset sorted from them (not recorded which). Here the CDR3 reads CASSLAQLAPWNEQFF. The CDR3 DNA follows: TGTGCCAGCAGCTTGGCCCAGTTAGCGCCGTGGAATGAGCAGTTCTTC.